This T cell receptor (beta chain) was recovered during a study of STAT5B mutations in CD4+ large granular lymphocyte leukemia. Overall study context: The CDR3 'QG' motif was associated with a particular HLA allele among healthy donors.

V was trimmed by 1 base and J by 6 bases, leaving 16 bases between them. Germline V gives CDR1 SGHDT, CDR2 YYEEEE. This CDR3 has 15 amino acids. Assay used: immunoSEQ multiplex PCR; TCRdb lists only in-frame clones, some missing. Among 30,000 to 40,000 clones, about 81% were seen once, and the ten largest hold approximately 0.6%. Points from the study as a whole: Less than 30% of private leukemic clonotypes occurred rarely in other patients' non-leukemic repertoires. CD4-sorted patient repertoires seemed more clonal than healthy CD4+ repertoires. 8/27 top patient clones versus 2/35 control clones were TRBV06-family.

As regards this clone: What it binds is unknown.

The chain links TRBV5-6 to TRBJ1-2; D is possibly TRBD1 (5 bases). The sequenced material came from CD4+ T cells from blood buffy coats. This clonotype was sampled from a human donor in good health. The CDR3 spells CASSLPRDRLNGYTF. The DNA for the CDR3 is TGTGCCAGCAGCTTGCCTCGGGACCGGTTAAATGGCTACACCTTC.